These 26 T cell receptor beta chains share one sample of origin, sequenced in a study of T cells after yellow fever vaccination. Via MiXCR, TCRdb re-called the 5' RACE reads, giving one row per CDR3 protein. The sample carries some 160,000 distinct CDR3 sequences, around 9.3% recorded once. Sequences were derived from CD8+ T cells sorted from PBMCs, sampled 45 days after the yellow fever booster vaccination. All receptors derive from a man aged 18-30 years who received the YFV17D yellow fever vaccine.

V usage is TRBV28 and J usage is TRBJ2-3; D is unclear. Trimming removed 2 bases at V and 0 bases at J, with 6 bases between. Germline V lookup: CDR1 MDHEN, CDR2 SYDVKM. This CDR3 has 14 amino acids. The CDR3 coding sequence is TGTGCCAGCAGTTTAGAGGCTAGCACAGATACGCAGTATTTT. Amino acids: CASSLEASTDTQYF.

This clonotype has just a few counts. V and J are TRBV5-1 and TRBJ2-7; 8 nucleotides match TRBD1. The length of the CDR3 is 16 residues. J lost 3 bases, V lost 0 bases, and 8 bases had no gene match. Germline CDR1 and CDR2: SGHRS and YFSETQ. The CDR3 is CASSLVPGGQGYEQYV. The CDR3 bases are TGCGCCAGCAGCTTGGTACCAGGTGGACAGGGCTACGAGCAGTACGTC.

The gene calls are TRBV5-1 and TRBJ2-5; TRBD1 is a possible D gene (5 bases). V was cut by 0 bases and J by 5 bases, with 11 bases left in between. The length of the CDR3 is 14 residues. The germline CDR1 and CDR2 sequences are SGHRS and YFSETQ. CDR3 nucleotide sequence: TGCGCCAGCAGCTTGGCGGCAGGGTGGGAGACCCAGTACTTC. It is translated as CASSLAAGWETQYF.

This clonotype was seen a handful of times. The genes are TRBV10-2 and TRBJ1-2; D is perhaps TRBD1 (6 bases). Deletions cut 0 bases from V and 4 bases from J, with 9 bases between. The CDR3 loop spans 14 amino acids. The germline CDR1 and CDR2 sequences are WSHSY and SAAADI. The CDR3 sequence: CASSESTGRYGYTF. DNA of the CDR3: TGCGCCAGCAGTGAGTCAACAGGGCGCTATGGCTACACCTTC.

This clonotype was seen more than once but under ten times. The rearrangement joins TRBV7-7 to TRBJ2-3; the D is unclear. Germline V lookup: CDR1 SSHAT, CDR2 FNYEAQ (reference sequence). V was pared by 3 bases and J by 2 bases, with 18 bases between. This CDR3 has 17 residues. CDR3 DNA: TGTGCCAGCAGCTTGGGCCTGGGAATTAGGGACACAGATACGCAGTATTTT. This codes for CASSLGLGIRDTDTQYF.

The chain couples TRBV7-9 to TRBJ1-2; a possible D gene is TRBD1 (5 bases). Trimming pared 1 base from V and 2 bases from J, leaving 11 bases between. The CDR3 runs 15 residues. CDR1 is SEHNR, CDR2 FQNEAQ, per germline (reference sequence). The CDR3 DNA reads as TGTGCCAGCAGCTTAGGGGGCAGACCCAACTATGGCTACACCTTC. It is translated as CASSLGGRPNYGYTF. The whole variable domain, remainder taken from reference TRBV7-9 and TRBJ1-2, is DTGVSQNPRHKITKRGQNVTFRCDPISEHNRLYWYRQTLGQGPEFLTYFQNEAQLEKSRLLSDRFSAERPKGSFSTLEIQRTEQGDSAMYLCASSLGGRPNYGYTFGSGTRLTVV.

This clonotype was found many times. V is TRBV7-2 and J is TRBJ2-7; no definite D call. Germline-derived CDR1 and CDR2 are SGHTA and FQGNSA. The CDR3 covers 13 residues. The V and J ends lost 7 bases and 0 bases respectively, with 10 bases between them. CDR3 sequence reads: CASTSHPSYEQYF. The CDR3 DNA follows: TGTGCCAGCACCTCCCATCCCTCCTACGAGCAGTACTTC.

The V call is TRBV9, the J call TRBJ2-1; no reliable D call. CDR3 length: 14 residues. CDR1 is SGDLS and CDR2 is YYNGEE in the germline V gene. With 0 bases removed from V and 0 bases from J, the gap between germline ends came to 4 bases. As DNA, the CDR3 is TGTGCCAGCAGCGTAGACAGCTCCTACAATGAGCAGTTCTTC. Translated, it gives CASSVDSSYNEQFF.

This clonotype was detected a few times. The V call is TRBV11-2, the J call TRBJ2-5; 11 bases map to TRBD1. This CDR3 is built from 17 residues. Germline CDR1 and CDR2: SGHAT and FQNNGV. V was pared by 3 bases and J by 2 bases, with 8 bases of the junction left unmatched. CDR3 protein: CASSFLWGTGGQETQYF. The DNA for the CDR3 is TGTGCCAGCAGCTTCCTCTGGGGGACAGGGGGGCAAGAGACCCAGTACTTC.

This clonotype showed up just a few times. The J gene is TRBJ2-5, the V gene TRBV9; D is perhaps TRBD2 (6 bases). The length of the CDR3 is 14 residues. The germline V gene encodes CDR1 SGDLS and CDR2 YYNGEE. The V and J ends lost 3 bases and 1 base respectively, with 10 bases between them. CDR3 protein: CASSAGGIQETQYF. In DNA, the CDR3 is TGTGCCAGCAGCGCCGGGGGAATCCAAGAGACCCAGTACTTC.

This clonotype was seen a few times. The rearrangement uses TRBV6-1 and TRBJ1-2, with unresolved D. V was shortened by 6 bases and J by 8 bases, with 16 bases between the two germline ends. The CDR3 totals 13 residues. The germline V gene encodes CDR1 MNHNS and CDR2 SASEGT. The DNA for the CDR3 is TGTGCCAGCAGCCCGACCGTATCCGCAGGCTACACCTTC. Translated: CASSPTVSAGYTF.

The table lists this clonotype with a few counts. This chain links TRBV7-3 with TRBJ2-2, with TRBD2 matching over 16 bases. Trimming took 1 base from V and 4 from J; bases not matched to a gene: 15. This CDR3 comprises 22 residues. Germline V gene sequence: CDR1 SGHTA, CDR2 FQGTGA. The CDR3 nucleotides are TGTGCCAGCAGCTTAAAATACCCTCATGGGACTAGCGGGGGGGCCGCCACCGGGGAGCTGTTTTTT. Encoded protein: CASSLKYPHGTSGGAATGELFF.

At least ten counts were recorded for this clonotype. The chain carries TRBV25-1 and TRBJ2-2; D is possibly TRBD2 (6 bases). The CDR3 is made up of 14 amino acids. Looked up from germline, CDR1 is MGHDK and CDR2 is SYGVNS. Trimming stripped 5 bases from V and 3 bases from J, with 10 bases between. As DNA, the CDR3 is TGTGCCAGCAGTCCGGGGGAGGACACCGGGGAGCTGTTTTTT. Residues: CASSPGEDTGELFF.

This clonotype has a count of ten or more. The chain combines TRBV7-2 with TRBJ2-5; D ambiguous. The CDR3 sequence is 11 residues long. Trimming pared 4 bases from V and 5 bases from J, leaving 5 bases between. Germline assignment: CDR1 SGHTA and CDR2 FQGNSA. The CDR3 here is CASSYIETQYF. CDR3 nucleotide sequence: TGTGCCAGCAGCTACATCGAGACCCAGTACTTC.

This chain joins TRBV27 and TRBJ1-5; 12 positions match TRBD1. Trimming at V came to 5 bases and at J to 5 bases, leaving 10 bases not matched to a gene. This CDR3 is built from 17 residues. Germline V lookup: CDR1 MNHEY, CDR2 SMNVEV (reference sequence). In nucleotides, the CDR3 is TGTGCCAGCAGTCCAACCGGGACAGGGGGCGTGCATCAGCCCCAGCATTTT. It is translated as CASSPTGTGGVHQPQHF.

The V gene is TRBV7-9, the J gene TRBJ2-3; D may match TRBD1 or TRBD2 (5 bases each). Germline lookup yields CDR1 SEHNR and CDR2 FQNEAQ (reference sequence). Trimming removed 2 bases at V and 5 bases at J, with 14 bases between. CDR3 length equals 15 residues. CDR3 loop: CASSLRPRAGDTQYF. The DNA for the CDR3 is TGTGCCAGCAGCTTACGGCCCAGGGCGGGAGATACGCAGTATTTT.

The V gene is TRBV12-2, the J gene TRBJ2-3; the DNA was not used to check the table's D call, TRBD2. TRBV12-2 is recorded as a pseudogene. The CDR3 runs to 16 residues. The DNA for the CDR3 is TGTGCAAGTCGCCCATCCGGGGGGGGGTGCACAGATACGCAGTATTTT. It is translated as CASRPSGGGCTDTQYF.

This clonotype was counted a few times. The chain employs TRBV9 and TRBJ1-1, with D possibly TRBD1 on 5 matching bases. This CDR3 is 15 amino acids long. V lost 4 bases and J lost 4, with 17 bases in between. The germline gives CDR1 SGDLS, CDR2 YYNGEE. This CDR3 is CASSPPAGASTEAFF. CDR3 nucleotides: TGTGCCAGCAGCCCCCCCGCCGGGGCGAGCACTGAAGCTTTCTTT. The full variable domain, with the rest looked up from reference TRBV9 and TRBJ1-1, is DSGVTQTPKHLITATGQRVTLRCSPRSGDLSVYWYQQSLDQGLQFLIQYYNGEERAKGNILERFSAQQFPDLHSELNLSSLELGDSALYFCASSPPAGASTEAFFGQGTRLTVV.

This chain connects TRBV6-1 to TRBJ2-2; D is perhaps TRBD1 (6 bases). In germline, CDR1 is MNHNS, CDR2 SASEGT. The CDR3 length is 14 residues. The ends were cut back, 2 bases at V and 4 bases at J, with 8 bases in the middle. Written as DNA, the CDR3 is TGTGCCAGCAGTGAAACAGGGAGCACCGGGGAGCTGTTTTTT. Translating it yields CASSETGSTGELFF.

Here the CDR3 reads CASSPPLAGGPHEQFF. CDR3 sequence (DNA): TGTGCCAGCAGCCCTCCCCTTGCGGGGGGGCCCCATGAGCAGTTCTTC. The V and J genes are TRBV7-9 and TRBJ2-1; 9 nucleotides agree with TRBD2. The trim removed 5 bases at V and 8 bases at J, leaving 13 bases unmatched. CDR3 length: 16 amino acids. In germline, CDR1 is SEHNR, CDR2 FQNEAQ (reference sequence).

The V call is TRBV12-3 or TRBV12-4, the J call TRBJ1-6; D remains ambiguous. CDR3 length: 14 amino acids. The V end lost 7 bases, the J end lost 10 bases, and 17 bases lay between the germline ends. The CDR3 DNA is TGTGCCAGCACCTTCGGACTTCCAGTCTCACCCCTCCACTTT. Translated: CASTFGLPVSPLHF.

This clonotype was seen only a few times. The DNA for the CDR3 is TGTGCCAGCAGCCAAAACGGGGCTCTATCAGAGACCCAGTACTTC. It codes for CASSQNGALSETQYF. The chain uses TRBV7-3 and TRBJ2-5, with D perhaps being TRBD1 or TRBD2 (5 bases each). The length of the CDR3 is 15 residues. The V gene's germline CDR1 is SGHTA and CDR2 FQGTGA. Trimming removed 5 bases at V and 4 bases at J, with 17 bases between.

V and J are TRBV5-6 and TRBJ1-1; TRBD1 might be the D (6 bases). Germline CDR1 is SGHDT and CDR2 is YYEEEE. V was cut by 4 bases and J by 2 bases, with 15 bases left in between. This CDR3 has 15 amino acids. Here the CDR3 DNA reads TGTGCCAGCAGCCTAAGACAGGAACTAAACACTGAAGCTTTCTTT. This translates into CASSLRQELNTEAFF.

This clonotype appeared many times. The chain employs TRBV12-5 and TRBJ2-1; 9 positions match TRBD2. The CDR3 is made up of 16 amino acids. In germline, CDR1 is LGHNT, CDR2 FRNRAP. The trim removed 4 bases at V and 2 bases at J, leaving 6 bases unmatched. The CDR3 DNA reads TGTGCTAGTGGTTCCCTCCTAGCGGGGCCCTACAATGAGCAGTTCTTC. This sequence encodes CASGSLLAGPYNEQFF.

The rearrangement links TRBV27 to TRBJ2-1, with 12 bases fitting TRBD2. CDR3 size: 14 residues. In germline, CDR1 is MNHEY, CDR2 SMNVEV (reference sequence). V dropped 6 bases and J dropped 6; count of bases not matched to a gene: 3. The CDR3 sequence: CASSGLAGLNEQFF. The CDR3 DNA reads TGTGCCAGCAGCGGACTAGCGGGGCTCAATGAGCAGTTCTTC.

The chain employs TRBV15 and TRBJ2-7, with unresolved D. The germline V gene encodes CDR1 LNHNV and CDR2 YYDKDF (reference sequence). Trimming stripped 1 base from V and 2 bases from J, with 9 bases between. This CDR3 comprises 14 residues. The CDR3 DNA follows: TGTGCCACCAGCAGAGCGGACCCTGCCTACGAGCAGTACTTC. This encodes CATSRADPAYEQYF.